The clone carrying this TCR beta chain was seen more than once but under ten times. With 1 base removed from V and 5 bases from J, the gap between germline ends came to 15 bases. Germline CDR1 reads MNHNS; CDR2 reads SASEGT. CDR3 length: 16 residues. Authors' analysis steps: Using reference gene primer amplification, nucleated cell counts were estimated. Repertoires were generated with immunoSEQ multiplex PCR, while TCRdb's copy carries only in-frame clones and drops some. V and J calls and clone size come straight from that table; D and trimming were deduced from the DNA. The repertoire has fewer than 130,000 clones, roughly four fifths of them found once; the top ten carry about 17%. The data belong to a study of blood T cell repertoires in COVID-19. Turning to the study itself: Some COVID-19 samples were acute and others convalescent; all came from the United States, Italy and Spain. T cells, B-cell-depleted T cells, or PBMCs provided the cDNA or gDNA that served as material.

The rearrangement joins TRBV6-1 to TRBJ1-3; a possible D gene is TRBD1 (6 bases). This sequence originates from an older woman with acute or convalescent COVID-19. Sample: peripheral blood. DNA of the CDR3: TGTGCCAGCAGTGAAGGGTGGGGCAGGGGAAGAAACACCATATATTTT. It translates to CASSEGWGRGRNTIYF.